This T cell receptor (beta chain) was captured in a study of blood T cell repertoires in COVID-19. About the study: In each case, the material was cDNA or gDNA derived from T cells, B-cell-depleted T cells, or PBMCs.

The J segment lost 0 bases and the V segment lost 3 bases, leaving 2 bases of the junction unmatched. The CDR3 length is 15 residues. Germline V gene data show CDR1 as SNHLY and CDR2 as FYNNEI. The assay was immunoSEQ multiplex PCR, and TCRdb's table has in-frame clones only and misses some. The sample includes a few hundred thousand clones, about nine tenths of them seen just once. What was sequenced was peripheral blood. The genes are TRBV2 and TRBJ2-1, with 7 bases identical to TRBD2. The sequence was obtained from a woman aged 30 to 39 with COVID-19, enrolled during active disease. The CDR3 is CASSDGGSSYNEQFF. The DNA for the CDR3 is TGTGCCAGCAGTGATGGCGGGAGCTCCTACAATGAGCAGTTCTTC.